This is a list of T cell receptor beta chains from one sample in a study of cytomegalovirus exposure and HLA in healthy donors. The protocol was immunoSEQ multiplex PCR, while the TCRdb copy is restricted to in-frame clones and leaves out a portion. The sample includes about 220,000 clones, around nine tenths of them seen just once. The sample comprised PBMCs. The receptors were sampled from a woman younger than 35 in good health and CMV-seronegative. Each CDR3 is given with its conserved first and last residue. The order of the fields is V gene, J gene, CDR3 length, clone size, D gene, CDR3 protein, CDR3 DNA. A D gene is named only where the DNA matches it firmly. Part of the rows lack a size; the others show once, few, many or a class for expanded clones.

TRBV4-1	TRBJ2-7	15	-	-	CASSQLGGGLYEQYF	TGCGCCAGCAGCCAGTTGGGGGGAGGACTCTACGAGCAGTACTTC
TRBV27	TRBJ2-3	12	once	-	CASSTGTDTQYF	TGTGCCAGCAGTACGGGAACAGATACGCAGTATTTT
TRBV30	TRBJ1-2	12	-	TRBD1	CAWTTGQGGYTF	TGTGCCTGGACCACAGGACAGGGAGGTTACACCTTC
TRBV2	TRBJ2-7	19	-	TRBD2	CASSLRTSGTPPLFYEQYF	TGTGCCAGCAGTCTTCGGACTAGCGGGACTCCCCCCTTATTCTACGAGCAGTACTTC
TRBV5-1	TRBJ2-1	16	few	TRBD2	CASSPREAGEGNEQFF	TGCGCCAGCAGCCCACGCGAGGCGGGAGAAGGGAATGAGCAGTTCTTC
TRBV7-8	TRBJ2-1	20	once	TRBD2	CASSLTIKVVGLADYNEQFF	TGTGCCAGCAGCTTAACGATAAAGGTAGTCGGACTAGCGGATTACAATGAGCAGTTCTTC
TRBV9	TRBJ1-2	14	-	TRBD1	CASSATGQAGGYTF	TGTGCCAGCAGCGCTACGGGACAGGCGGGTGGCTACACCTTC
TRBV10-3	TRBJ1-5	13	once	TRBD1	CAISESSTGLQHF	TGTGCCATCAGTGAGAGTTCGACAGGGCTCCAGCATTTT
TRBV4-1	TRBJ2-7	16	once	TRBD2	CASRQTSGRIFYEQYF	TGCGCCAGCAGACAAACTAGCGGGAGGATTTTCTACGAGCAGTACTTC
TRBV6-5	TRBJ2-7	15	-	TRBD2	CASSRSGRIEYEQYF	TGTGCCAGCAGTAGGAGCGGGAGGATTGAATACGAGCAGTACTTC
TRBV2	TRBJ1-5	15	few	-	CASSEALQGNQPQHF	TGTGCCAGCAGTGAAGCGCTTCAGGGAAATCAGCCCCAGCATTTT
TRBV5-6	TRBJ2-2	16	-	TRBD2	CASSFYSGRVSGELFF	TGTGCCAGCAGCTTCTACAGCGGGAGAGTCTCCGGGGAGCTGTTTTTT
TRBV27	TRBJ2-6	18	-	TRBD1	CASSLGRTGLSGANVLTF	TGTGCCAGCAGCCTTGGGCGGACAGGGCTCTCTGGGGCCAACGTCCTGACTTTC
TRBV30	TRBJ2-6	15	-	TRBD1	CASLGGSGGANVLTF	TGTGCCTCATTAGGGGGCTCGGGCGGGGCCAACGTCCTGACTTTC
TRBV30	TRBJ2-3	14	-	TRBD1	CACQGAPIPDTQYF	TGTGCCTGCCAGGGGGCCCCTATTCCAGATACGCAGTATTTT
TRBV11-3	TRBJ2-5	14	-	-	CASSPGTARETQYF	TGTGCCAGCAGCCCTGGGACTGCCCGGGAGACCCAGTACTTC
TRBV9	TRBJ2-7	19	-	TRBD2	CASSEPRTSGLDSSYEQYF	TGTGCCAGCAGCGAGCCCCGGACTAGCGGGCTAGACAGCTCCTACGAGCAGTACTTC
TRBV9	TRBJ1-1	15	-	-	CASSVQLSGDTEAFF	TGTGCCAGCAGCGTACAGTTGTCCGGGGACACTGAAGCTTTCTTT
TRBV9	TRBJ1-1	13	-	-	CASSLEGGTEAFF	TGTGCCAGCAGCCTAGAAGGAGGCACTGAAGCTTTCTTT
TRBV10-1	TRBJ2-2	12	-	-	CASRSLRGELFF	TGCGCCAGCAGATCACTTCGCGGGGAGCTGTTTTTT
TRBV19	TRBJ1-5	14	few	TRBD1	CASNIGQGSQPQHF	TGTGCCAGTAACATCGGACAGGGATCTCAGCCCCAGCATTTT
TRBV6-5	TRBJ2-1	15	-	TRBD2	CASGLAGVSVNEQFF	TGTGCCAGCGGTCTAGCGGGAGTCAGCGTCAATGAGCAGTTCTTC
TRBV12-5	TRBJ1-5	16	-	-	CASGLGTTGLNQPQHF	TGTGCTAGTGGTTTGGGGACGACAGGTCTGAATCAGCCCCAGCATTTT
TRBV12-5	TRBJ2-1	18	-	TRBD2	CASGLVGLAGGFMDEQFF	TGTGCTAGTGGTTTGGTCGGACTAGCGGGAGGGTTTATGGATGAGCAGTTCTTC
TRBV10-3	TRBJ2-7	14	-	TRBD1	CAISVTGQGAEQYF	TGTGCCATCAGCGTAACGGGACAGGGGGCCGAGCAGTACTTC
TRBV30	TRBJ1-1	12	-	-	CAWEVGNTEAFF	TGTGCCTGGGAGGTGGGGAACACTGAAGCTTTCTTT
TRBV2	TRBJ1-5	15	-	-	CASQKEGGVNQPQHF	TGTGCCAGCCAAAAAGAGGGAGGAGTCAATCAGCCCCAGCATTTT
TRBV30	TRBJ2-7	13	-	TRBD1	CAWSTGAIYEQYF	TGTGCCTGGAGTACAGGGGCAATCTACGAGCAGTACTTC
TRBV7-6	TRBJ1-2	14	-	-	CASSLDDSNYGYTF	TGTGCCAGCAGCTTGGACGACAGTAACTATGGCTACACCTTC
TRBV11-2	TRBJ2-1	12	-	-	CASRTNDNEQFF	TGTGCCAGCAGAACTAACGACAATGAGCAGTTCTTC
TRBV27	TRBJ1-1	16	-	TRBD1	CASSLLGGRWNTEAFF	TGTGCCAGCAGTTTATTAGGGGGCCGATGGAACACTGAAGCTTTCTTT
TRBV15	TRBJ2-7	15	-	-	CATRGRRDTSYEQYF	TGTGCCACCAGGGGGAGAAGGGACACTTCCTACGAGCAGTACTTC
TRBV12-5	TRBJ2-5	14	-	-	CASGLDSNRETQYF	TGTGCTAGTGGTTTGGACAGTAATAGGGAGACCCAGTACTTC
TRBV11-2	TRBJ2-5	14	-	TRBD2	CASRYSGRVGTQYF	TGTGCCAGCCGGTATAGCGGGAGGGTTGGGACCCAGTACTTC
TRBV9	TRBJ2-1	15	-	TRBD1	CASSVDRGITNEQFF	TGTGCCAGCAGCGTCGACAGGGGGATCACCAATGAGCAGTTCTTC